This TCR beta chain was recovered during a study of blood T cell repertoires in COVID-19. Recruits, aged roughly 18 to 100 years, lived in 24 US areas. Recovered status applied to Cohort 3 donors who had two consecutive negative PCRs. It also applied to those with clearance or with symptom resolution. Sequencing was performed with immunoSEQ multiplex PCR; in TCRdb, only in-frame clones are kept and a portion is missing. The table records 430,000 or so clones, roughly 90% of them present only once. The CDR3 consists of 15 residues. V dropped 2 bases and J dropped 9 bases, with 17 bases sitting between them. CDR1 and CDR2 (germline): PRHDT, FYEKMQ (reference sequence).

Material for sequencing was PBMCs or T cells enriched from blood (not recorded which). The V call is TRBV13, the J call TRBJ1-5; D unresolved. The TCR sequence derives from a woman aged 40-49 years who had recovered from COVID-19. The CDR3: CASSLRGLNPLPQHF. As DNA, the CDR3 is TGTGCCAGCAGCTTAAGAGGCTTGAACCCCTTGCCCCAGCATTTT.